These 27 T cell receptor beta chains were all obtained from the same sample, sequenced in a study of shared clonotypes between healthy human individuals. Profiling relied on immunoSEQ multiplex PCR, and the TCRdb table lists in-frame clones only, not all of them. The sample has roughly 2.5 million clones, around 90% seen once; the top ten hold under 0.15%. Sequencing was carried out using naive CD4+ T cells sorted from blood. Regarding subset: CD45RA+ positively selected. The receptor set was obtained from a man aged 18 to 30 in good health.

This clone has a single count. This sequence joins TRBV7-3 and TRBJ2-2; the D gene could be TRBD1 or TRBD2 (5 bases each). Looked up from germline, CDR1 is SGHTA and CDR2 is FQGTGA. The V end lost 7 bases, the J end lost 0 bases, and 12 bases lay between the germline ends. CDR3 length: 15 residues. The CDR3 spells CASTPRGPNTGELFF. The CDR3 DNA is TGTGCCAGCACCCCCCGGGGCCCGAACACCGGGGAGCTGTTTTTT.

Only a few counts were recorded for this clone. The CDR3 DNA reads TGTGCCCGGACTGCTTTTGAGACCGGTGGCTACACCTTC. Residues: CARTAFETGGYTF. The chain carries TRBV30 and TRBJ1-2; D call uncertain. CDR3 length equals 13 residues. Germline assignment: CDR1 GTSNPN and CDR2 SVGIG (reference sequence). V was shortened by 8 bases and J by 7 bases, with 20 bases between the two germline ends.

This clone was counted a single time. The CDR3 reads CASSQFSGNTIYF. DNA of the CDR3: TGTGCCAGTAGCCAGTTCTCTGGAAACACCATATATTTT. The gene calls are TRBV19 and TRBJ1-3; no definite D call. The CDR3 has 13 amino acids. Germline V gene lookup returns CDR1 LNHDA and CDR2 SQIVND (reference sequence). The V and J ends lost 6 bases and 0 bases respectively, with 6 bases between them.

The chain uses TRBV19 and TRBJ2-1, with D tentatively TRBD2 (7 bases). CDR1 and CDR2 (germline): LNHDA, SQIVND (reference sequence). The CDR3 covers 14 residues. The V end was cut by 6 bases, the J end by 6 bases, with 15 bases between. CDR3 sequence: CASRGGVASNEQFF. CDR3 coding DNA: TGTGCCAGTAGAGGGGGGGTAGCCTCCAATGAGCAGTTCTTC. Complete variable domain (other parts from reference TRBV19 and TRBJ2-1): DGGITQSPKYLFRKEGQNVTLSCEQNLNHDAMYWYRQDPGQGLRLIYYSQIVNDFQKGDIAEGYSVSREKKESFPLTVTSAQKNPTAFYLCASRGGVASNEQFFGPGTRLTVL.

This clone was picked up one time. The chain employs TRBV7-3 and TRBJ2-2, with D perhaps TRBD1 (5 bases). Germline CDR1 and CDR2: SGHTA and FQGTGA. CDR3 length: 16 residues. Trimming stripped 1 base from V and 2 bases from J, with 11 bases between. The CDR3 spells CASSLRGSTNTGELFF. CDR3 sequence (DNA): TGTGCCAGCAGCTTAAGGGGCTCTACAAACACCGGGGAGCTGTTTTTT.

This clone was seen once. This chain links TRBV5-3 with TRBJ1-3; TRBD1 might be the D (5 bases). TRBV5-3 belongs to the ORF category, with a function that is uncertain. V was pared by 6 bases and J by 4 bases, with 14 bases between. The CDR3 is made up of 14 amino acids. CDR3 nucleotide sequence: TGTGCCAGAAACAGGACCGGAGGCGGAAACACCATATATTTT. Translated: CARNRTGGGNTIYF.

The chain has TRBV21-1 and TRBJ1-1. TRBV21-1 has pseudogene status. CDR3 size: 13 residues. The CDR3 DNA reads TGTGCCAGCACCCAAGTGAGGAACACTGAAGCTTTCTTT. Translation: CASTQVRNTEAFF.

As regards this clone: This sample includes further DNA sequences coding for the same CDR3. The V gene is TRBV10-1, the J gene TRBJ2-5; possible D gene TRBD1, 6 bases. Trimming cost V 2 bases and J 2 bases, with 9 bases left between them. CDR1 and CDR2 from the germline V gene are WNHNN and SYGVQD (reference sequence). This CDR3 is built from 14 residues. The CDR3 bases are TGCGCCAGCAGTGAGGGGGGCGGTCAAGAGACCCAGTACTTC. It translates to CASSEGGGQETQYF.

CDR3 in amino acids: CAWSARDQHNSPLHF. The CDR3 DNA reads TGTGCCTGGAGTGCCCGGGACCAGCACAATTCACCCCTCCACTTT. The chain combines TRBV30 with TRBJ1-6; D perhaps matches TRBD1 (5 bases). Germline V lookup: CDR1 GTSNPN, CDR2 SVGIG (reference sequence). The V and J ends lost 1 base and 7 bases respectively, with 14 bases between them. The CDR3 contains 15 residues.

The CDR3 sequence: CASSLIQGPLHF. CDR3 DNA sequence: TGTGCCAGCAGCTTAATCCAGGGACCCCTCCACTTT. This chain joins TRBV7-2 and TRBJ1-6, with D tentatively TRBD1 (5 bases). The ends were cut back, 2 bases at V and 12 bases at J, with 8 bases in the middle. The germline gives CDR1 SGHTA, CDR2 FQGNSA. The CDR3 contains 12 residues.

About this clone: Different DNA sequences within this sample yield the same CDR3. The gene calls are TRBV5-5 and TRBJ2-3; 7 bases line up with TRBD1. The CDR3 extends over 14 amino acids. Germline CDR1 is SGHKS and CDR2 is YYEKEE (reference sequence). V shed 4 bases, J shed 2 bases, and the junction held 4 bases outside the gene matches. Written as DNA, the CDR3 is TGTGCCAGCAGCAGGGACAGCCTCACAGATACGCAGTATTTT. It encodes CASSRDSLTDTQYF.

The table lists this clone with a few counts. For the CDR3, the DNA is TGCGCCAGCAGCCAAGGGCTGGAGAACACTGAAGCTTTCTTT. Its translation: CASSQGLENTEAFF. The chain recombines TRBV4-3 with TRBJ1-1; the D is unclear. The CDR3 has 14 amino acids. CDR1 and CDR2 (germline): LGHNA, YSLEER. V lost 1 base to trimming and J lost 1 base, with 7 bases between them.

The chain uses TRBV5-4 and TRBJ1-1, with D perhaps TRBD1 (5 bases). Germline V CDR1 and CDR2: SGHNT, YYREEE (reference sequence). Trimming stripped 0 bases from V and 4 bases from J, with 13 bases between. This CDR3 comprises 15 residues. The CDR3 loop is CASSLEGLGGTEAFF. The DNA for the CDR3 is TGTGCCAGCAGCTTGGAGGGTTTGGGGGGCACTGAAGCTTTCTTT.

A remark on this clone: The junction does not match germline at one end; this may be a read error. The rearrangement joins TRBV7-7 to TRBJ2-2; D perhaps matches TRBD2 (6 bases). Germline V lookup: CDR1 SSHAT, CDR2 FNYEAQ (reference sequence). CDR3 size: 15 residues. The DNA for the CDR3 is TGTGCTAGCAGCACGGGACCAGCGGGCACCGGGGAGCTGTTTTTT. Protein product: CASSTGPAGTGELFF.

This clone occurred once. The chain combines TRBV5-5 with TRBJ2-7; no firm D call. The CDR3 is made up of 12 amino acids. Trimming took off 1 base at V and 3 bases at J, with 5 bases between the two ends. Germline V gene lookup returns CDR1 SGHKS and CDR2 YYEKEE (reference sequence). Here the CDR3 reads CASSLHLYEQYF. The CDR3, as DNA: TGTGCCAGCAGCTTGCACCTCTACGAGCAGTACTTC.

This clone was seen a single time. This chain uses TRBV19 with TRBJ2-7, with TRBD1 identical over 8 bases. Germline CDR1 reads LNHDA; CDR2 reads SQIVND (reference sequence). The CDR3 contains 14 residues. With 5 bases clipped from V and 3 bases from J, the junction kept 6 bases outside the gene matches. The CDR3 nucleotides read TGTGCCAGTAGTGCACGACAGGGGTTCTACGAGCAGTACTTC. This gives the protein CASSARQGFYEQYF.

V usage is TRBV11-2 and J usage is TRBJ2-1, with 8 bases identical to TRBD2. Per the germline V gene, CDR1 is SGHAT and CDR2 is FQNNGV. The V gene end was trimmed by 5 bases and the J gene end by 0 bases; junction bases not matched to a gene: 3. The CDR3 has 15 amino acids. The CDR3 spells CASSPGTSSYNEQFF. CDR3 DNA sequence: TGTGCCAGCAGCCCCGGGACTAGCTCCTACAATGAGCAGTTCTTC. Drawing the rest from reference TRBV11-2 and TRBJ2-1, the complete variable domain is EAGVAQSPRYKIIEKRQSVAFWCNPISGHATLYWYQQILGQGPKLLIQFQNNGVVDDSQLPKDRFSAERLKGVDSTLKIQPAKLEDSAVYLCASSPGTSSYNEQFFGPGTRLTVL.

This chain joins TRBV5-1 and TRBJ1-2; D gene ambiguous. V lost 4 bases to trimming and J lost 6 bases, with 13 bases between them. This CDR3 has 13 residues. Germline V gene sequence: CDR1 SGHRS, CDR2 YFSETQ. The DNA for the CDR3 is TGCGCCAGCAGCCGTTGGGGTGGGGATGGCTACACCTTC. Protein product: CASSRWGGDGYTF.

The chain is built from TRBV2 and TRBJ2-1, with TRBD2 matching 13 bases. Trimming took 4 bases from V and 5 from J; bases not matched to a gene: 8. The CDR3 spans 17 residues. CDR1 is SNHLY, CDR2 FYNNEI, per germline. CDR3 sequence (DNA): TGTGCCAGCAGTGGATCCTTGACTAGCGGGAGGCACAATGAGCAGTTCTTC. Translated: CASSGSLTSGRHNEQFF.

V usage is TRBV5-4 and J usage is TRBJ2-7, with 8 bases fitting TRBD1. V shed 0 bases, J shed 3 bases, and the junction held 2 bases outside the gene matches. Germline lookup yields CDR1 SGHNT and CDR2 YYREEE (reference sequence). CDR3 length: 14 amino acids. The CDR3 reads CASSLVDRDYEQYF. The CDR3 bases are TGTGCCAGCAGCTTGGTGGACAGGGACTACGAGCAGTACTTC.

This sequence joins TRBV2 and TRBJ1-1; 7 positions match TRBD1. Germline V gene lookup returns CDR1 SNHLY and CDR2 FYNNEI. V was pared by 8 bases and J by 4 bases, with 10 bases of the junction left unmatched. The CDR3 extends over 14 amino acids. CDR3: CASVKSGGPTEAFF. As DNA, the CDR3 is TGTGCCAGCGTTAAGTCAGGGGGACCCACTGAAGCTTTCTTT.

The rearrangement uses TRBV28 and TRBJ2-1; D may be TRBD1 (5 bases). V dropped 7 bases and J dropped 6 bases, with 19 bases sitting between them. The germline CDR1 and CDR2 sequences are MDHEN and SYDVKM. The CDR3 covers 15 residues. This CDR3 is CASTPPRVFTNEQFF. In nucleotides, the CDR3 is TGTGCCAGCACCCCACCCAGGGTTTTTACCAATGAGCAGTTCTTC.

The V gene is TRBV18, the J gene TRBJ2-7, with a tentative D call TRBD2 (5 bases). The CDR3 has 13 amino acids. Germline V gives CDR1 KGHSH, CDR2 LQKENI. The V end was cut by 5 bases, the J end by 2 bases, with 10 bases between. The DNA of the CDR3 is TGTGCCAGCTCAGAGGGCAGCCCCTACGAGCAGTACTTC. The encoded protein is CASSEGSPYEQYF.

The rearrangement links TRBV19 to TRBJ1-6; 9 bases fit TRBD1. Germline V lookup: CDR1 LNHDA, CDR2 SQIVND (reference sequence). The V and J ends lost 7 bases and 9 bases, in that order; junction bases with no gene match: 10. The CDR3 has 15 residues. The CDR3 spells CASTTVQGAGSPLHF. CDR3 in DNA: TGTGCCAGTACCACGGTACAGGGGGCGGGTTCACCCCTCCACTTT.

The chain links TRBV30 to TRBJ1-2, with a weak D call TRBD1 (5 bases). Germline CDR1 and CDR2: GTSNPN and SVGIG (reference sequence). The germline V and J ends were trimmed by 3 bases and 2 bases, with 13 bases remaining between them. The CDR3 consists of 14 residues. CDR3 bases: TGTGCCTGGAGGGGGGGACGGATGAACTATGGCTACACCTTC. Protein product: CAWRGGRMNYGYTF.

This chain links TRBV5-1 with TRBJ2-2; 14 nucleotides agree with TRBD2. CDR3 length equals 18 residues. Germline CDR1 and CDR2: SGHRS and YFSETQ. Germline trimming cut 7 bases from V and 0 bases from J; bases unmatched to any gene: 8. The CDR3: CASANGLAGGPNTGELFF. CDR3 nucleotides: TGCGCCAGCGCGAACGGACTAGCGGGAGGCCCGAACACCGGGGAGCTGTTTTTT.

The chain combines TRBV5-4 with TRBJ1-1; 9 bases fit TRBD1. Germline V lookup: CDR1 SGHNT, CDR2 YYREEE (reference sequence). V was pared by 5 bases and J by 1 base, with 9 bases of the junction left unmatched. This CDR3 is built from 16 residues. CDR3 in DNA: TGTGCCAGCAGGCCGGGACAGGGTCCTTCGAACACTGAAGCTTTCTTT. This encodes CASRPGQGPSNTEAFF.